One and the same sample provided the 30 T cell receptor beta chains below, sequenced in a study of blood T cell repertoires in COVID-19. Sequenced by immunoSEQ multiplex PCR; TCRdb stores in-frame clones only, minus some. The sample has around 220,000 clones; around 86% are singletons. What was sequenced was peripheral blood. All receptors come from a woman over 75 with COVID-19, enrolled during active disease.

The chain is built from TRBV7-9 and TRBJ1-3; D is unclear. V was shortened by 5 bases and J by 0 bases, with 14 bases between the two germline ends. This CDR3 has 16 amino acids. The germline gives CDR1 SEHNR, CDR2 FQNEAQ (reference sequence). The CDR3 DNA reads TGTGCCAGCAGCCCCCAGGTGGGGAGCTCTGGAAACACCATATATTTT. Encoded protein: CASSPQVGSSGNTIYF. The full variable domain, with the rest looked up from reference TRBV7-9 and TRBJ1-3, is DTGVSQNPRHKITKRGQNVTFRCDPISEHNRLYWYRQTLGQGPEFLTYFQNEAQLEKSRLLSDRFSAERPKGSFSTLEIQRTEQGDSAMYLCASSPQVGSSGNTIYFGEGSWLTVV.

This chain connects TRBV20-1 to TRBJ1-6; D remains ambiguous. The V gene's germline CDR1 is DFQATT and CDR2 SNEGSKA (reference sequence). This CDR3 spans 15 amino acids. The ends were cut back, 3 bases at V and 10 bases at J, with 19 bases in the middle. CDR3 region: CSASTGELGDSPLHF. The DNA of the CDR3 is TGCAGTGCTAGTACCGGGGAATTGGGAGACTCACCCCTCCACTTT.

The gene calls are TRBV18 and TRBJ2-1; possibly TRBD2 for D (5 bases). The CDR3 is made up of 15 amino acids. V lost 3 bases, J lost 3 bases, and 12 bases lay in between. CDR1 is KGHSH and CDR2 is LQKENI in the germline V gene. CDR3 in amino acids: CASSPSLDYYNEQFF. For the CDR3, the DNA is TGTGCCAGCTCACCGTCACTTGACTACTACAATGAGCAGTTCTTC.

There are a few counts of this clone. The V call is TRBV12-3 or TRBV12-4, the J call TRBJ2-7; D might be TRBD2 (5 bases). The CDR3 is 13 residues long. The ends were cut back, 1 base at V and 2 bases at J, with 6 bases in the middle. This CDR3 reads CASSLGRAYEQYF. DNA for the CDR3: TGTGCCAGCAGTTTAGGGCGGGCCTACGAGCAGTACTTC.

J is TRBJ2-3 and V is TRBV27, with D possibly TRBD2 on 6 matching bases. V was shortened by 8 bases and J by 0 bases, with 12 bases between the two germline ends. Germline V gene sequence: CDR1 MNHEY, CDR2 SMNVEV (reference sequence). The CDR3 sequence is 14 residues long. CDR3 region: CASGGTSSTDTQYF. CDR3 DNA sequence: TGTGCCAGCGGCGGGACCAGTAGCACAGATACGCAGTATTTT.

This chain joins TRBV6-6 and TRBJ2-7; D might be TRBD2 (6 bases). V was clipped by 0 bases and J by 5 bases, with 11 bases between them. This CDR3 contains 14 residues. CDR1 MNHNY and CDR2 SVGAGI come from the germline V gene (reference sequence). This CDR3 is CASSYSRRGNEQYF. CDR3 nucleotides: TGTGCCAGCAGTTACTCGAGGCGGGGAAACGAGCAGTACTTC.

This clone appeared once. The chain joins TRBV19 to TRBJ2-2; 8 bases line up with TRBD2. The CDR3 runs 15 residues. CDR1 and CDR2 from the germline V gene are LNHDA and SQIVND (reference sequence). V shed 11 bases, J shed 0 bases, and the junction held 8 bases outside the gene matches. Here the CDR3 reads CASRGTSSNTGELFF. The CDR3 DNA sequence: TGTGCCTCGCGGGGGACTAGTTCGAACACCGGGGAGCTGTTTTTT.

The CDR3 loop reads CASKKLAGGSDTQYF. The CDR3 coding sequence is TGTGCCAGCAAAAAACTAGCGGGAGGGTCAGATACGCAGTATTTT. V is TRBV27 and J is TRBJ2-3; 13 bases match TRBD2. V trimming: 7 bases; J trimming: 4 bases; junction bases outside the gene matches: 5. This CDR3 comprises 15 residues. Per germline, CDR1 MNHEY and CDR2 SMNVEV (reference sequence).

The chain recombines TRBV7-2 with TRBJ2-2; TRBD2 might be the D (6 bases). The CDR3 covers 15 residues. The V gene's germline CDR1 is SGHTA and CDR2 FQGNSA. Trimming shortened V by 6 bases and J by 7 bases, and 18 bases separated the two germline ends. DNA for the CDR3: TGTGCCAGCAGTCGGGACTCCCGGGGCGGCGGGGAGCTGTTTTTT. Translated, it gives CASSRDSRGGGELFF.

A remark on this clone: Other DNA sequences within the sample encode an identical CDR3. The gene calls are TRBV9 and TRBJ1-2; D unclear. The germline CDR1 and CDR2 sequences are SGDLS and YYNGEE. Trimming stripped 0 bases from V and 2 bases from J, with 8 bases between. The CDR3 has 14 residues. The DNA for the CDR3 is TGTGCCAGCAGCGTAGGATCGGGAAACTATGGCTACACCTTC. Its protein product is CASSVGSGNYGYTF.

There are a few counts of this clone. The rearrangement uses TRBV5-1 and TRBJ2-1, with 12 bases identical to TRBD1. Trimming at V came to 8 bases and at J to 7 bases, leaving 7 bases not matched to a gene. The CDR3 is 14 amino acids. The germline CDR1 and CDR2 sequences are SGHRS and YFSETQ. CDR3 sequence reads: CASSGQGAPNEQFF. CDR3 in DNA: TGCGCCAGTTCGGGACAGGGGGCGCCTAATGAGCAGTTCTTC.

Only one count was recorded for this clone. V usage is TRBV5-5 and J usage is TRBJ2-3; 15 nucleotides line up with TRBD2. Germline-derived CDR1 and CDR2 are SGHKS and YYEKEE (reference sequence). The CDR3 has 18 amino acids. V lost 2 bases, J lost 4 bases, and 8 bases stayed unmatched. The CDR3 region has the DNA TGTGCCAGCAGCTTCGGGACTAGCGGGGGGAGGGGCCCAGATACGCAGTATTTT. It codes for CASSFGTSGGRGPDTQYF. The variable domain in full, completed from reference TRBV5-5 and TRBJ2-3, reads DAGVTQSPTHLIKTRGQQVTLRCSPISGHKSVSWYQQVLGQGPQFIFQYYEKEERGRGNFPDRFSARQFPNYSSELNVNALLLGDSALYLCASSFGTSGGRGPDTQYFGPGTRLTVL.

The chain joins TRBV5-1 to TRBJ2-2, with 7 bases lining up with TRBD2. V dropped 7 bases and J dropped 4; count of bases not matched to a gene: 16. CDR1 SGHRS and CDR2 YFSETQ come from the germline V gene. The CDR3 contains 17 residues. CDR3 amino acids: CASSSSPLAGVTGELFF. The CDR3 DNA follows: TGCGCCAGCTCGAGTTCCCCTCTGGCGGGAGTCACCGGGGAGCTGTTTTTT.

The DNA of the CDR3 is TGTGCCACCAGTGAGAGACAGGGGGATGAGCAGTACTTC. Translation gives CATSERQGDEQYF. The chain recombines TRBV24-1 with TRBJ2-7; the match to TRBD1 covers 9 bases. V lost 4 bases to trimming and J lost 7 bases; unmatched junction nucleotides: 4. The CDR3 contains 13 residues. Germline loops: CDR1 KGHDR, CDR2 SFDVKD.

The gene calls are TRBV28 and TRBJ2-5, with 7 bases identical to TRBD2. The CDR3 totals 17 residues. V trimming: 5 bases; J trimming: 4 bases; junction bases outside the gene matches: 16. In germline, CDR1 is MDHEN, CDR2 SYDVKM. CDR3 residues: CASSPPPALGGRETQYF. CDR3 nucleotide sequence: TGTGCCAGCAGTCCCCCCCCGGCCCTGGGGGGGAGAGAGACCCAGTACTTC.

The chain uses TRBV11-2 and TRBJ1-4; D is perhaps TRBD1 (5 bases). V dropped 3 bases and J dropped 7 bases, with 12 bases sitting between them. The CDR3 has 14 residues. The germline V gene has CDR1 SGHAT and CDR2 FQNNGV. The CDR3 region has the DNA TGTGCCAGCAGCTTTAGTACGGGGGGTGAAAAACTGTTTTTT. Its protein product is CASSFSTGGEKLFF.

The chain couples TRBV6-5 to TRBJ1-1, with D possibly being TRBD1 (6 bases). Germline values: CDR1 MNHEY, CDR2 SVGAGI. The CDR3 sequence is 13 residues long. The ends were cut back, 9 bases at V and 4 bases at J, with 15 bases in the middle. The CDR3 region is CASLILRGTEAFF. CDR3 nucleotides: TGTGCCAGTCTCATCCTCAGGGGCACTGAAGCTTTCTTT.

This chain connects TRBV19 to TRBJ1-2; 7 bases agree with TRBD1. The CDR3 length is 14 residues. The ends lost 4 bases at V and 1 base at J; junction bases unmatched: 3. CDR1 LNHDA and CDR2 SQIVND come from the germline V gene (reference sequence). This chain's CDR3 is CASSRTGVNYGYTF. The CDR3 coding sequence is TGTGCCAGTAGTAGGACAGGAGTTAACTATGGCTACACCTTC.

The rearrangement joins TRBV7-3 to TRBJ2-1; 7 positions match TRBD2. Germline V gives CDR1 SGHTA, CDR2 FQGTGA. The ends lost 5 bases at V and 9 bases at J; junction bases unmatched: 1. This CDR3 is built from 11 residues. The CDR3 DNA reads as TGTGCCAGCAGCCCGGGGGGTGAGCAGTTCTTC. This sequence encodes CASSPGGEQFF.

The chain links TRBV7-6 to TRBJ1-1; 8 bases match TRBD1. The CDR3 totals 16 residues. V dropped 4 bases and J dropped 0; count of bases not matched to a gene: 7. Germline V gives CDR1 SGHVS, CDR2 FNYEAQ. The DNA of the CDR3 is TGTGCCAGCAGCTCCGGACAGGGAAGAATGAACACTGAAGCTTTCTTT. It specifies CASSSGQGRMNTEAFF.

This chain uses TRBV18 with TRBJ2-7; the D is unclear. The germline V gene has CDR1 KGHSH and CDR2 LQKENI. V lost 3 bases, J lost 1 base, and 13 bases lay in between. The CDR3 is 15 residues long. The CDR3 loop reads CASSPFLSVSYEQYF. As DNA, the CDR3 is TGTGCCAGCTCACCCTTCCTTTCGGTATCCTACGAGCAGTACTTC.

To note about this clone: Distinct nucleotide sequences in the sample also encode this CDR3. The chain recombines TRBV7-3 with TRBJ1-1; D is possibly TRBD1 (6 bases). CDR1 is SGHTA, CDR2 FQGTGA, per germline. The CDR3 covers 13 residues. The V gene lost 6 bases and the J gene lost 1 base, with 9 bases spanning the gap. CDR3 nucleotides: TGTGCCAGCAGGTTGACAGGGAACACTGAAGCTTTCTTT. Translated: CASRLTGNTEAFF.

The J gene is TRBJ1-2, the V gene TRBV6-5; possible D gene TRBD1, 5 bases. The CDR3 consists of 13 residues. In germline, CDR1 is MNHEY, CDR2 SVGAGI. With 4 bases removed from V and 14 bases from J, the gap between germline ends came to 20 bases. The CDR3 region is CASSWSGQAYTTF. CDR3 DNA: TGTGCCAGCAGTTGGTCAGGACAAGCCTATACAACCTTC.

The chain links TRBV9 to TRBJ1-3, with D possibly matching TRBD1 (5 bases). V shed 4 bases and J shed 4 bases, with 12 bases lying between them. The CDR3 covers 14 residues. Germline assignment: CDR1 SGDLS and CDR2 YYNGEE. CDR3 DNA sequence: TGTGCCAGCAGCCTCGACAGCCAAGGAAACACCATATATTTT. This codes for CASSLDSQGNTIYF.

This clone has a handful of counts. The chain employs TRBV9 and TRBJ2-3, with D unclear. Germline CDR1 and CDR2: SGDLS and YYNGEE. V lost 2 bases to trimming and J lost 4 bases, with 8 bases between them. This CDR3 has 13 residues. The CDR3 loop is CASSVAFSDTQYF. In nucleotides, the CDR3 is TGTGCCAGCAGCGTGGCCTTCTCAGATACGCAGTATTTT.

V usage is TRBV19 and J usage is TRBJ1-2, with 7 nucleotides matching TRBD1. This CDR3 is built from 16 residues. Germline loops: CDR1 LNHDA, CDR2 SQIVND (reference sequence). Trimming took 4 bases from V and 0 from J; bases not matched to a gene: 8. CDR3 DNA: TGTGCCAGTAGTAGCCCCGACAGGGTTCCTAACTATGGCTACACCTTC. This sequence encodes CASSSPDRVPNYGYTF. The full variable domain, completed using reference TRBV19 and TRBJ1-2, is DGGITQSPKYLFRKEGQNVTLSCEQNLNHDAMYWYRQDPGQGLRLIYYSQIVNDFQKGDIAEGYSVSREKKESFPLTVTSAQKNPTAFYLCASSSPDRVPNYGYTFGSGTRLTVV.

The V gene is TRBV12-5, the J gene TRBJ1-1; D gene ambiguous. The CDR3 extends over 13 amino acids. The ends were cut back, 1 base at V and 1 base at J, with 4 bases in the middle. Germline V gene data show CDR1 as LGHNT and CDR2 as FRNRAP. The CDR3 DNA follows: TGTGCTAGTGGTTTGGGGCAGAACACTGAAGCTTTCTTT. It codes for CASGLGQNTEAFF.

This chain's CDR3 is CATMRGDSYNEQFF. CDR3 DNA sequence: TGTGCCACCATGAGAGGGGACAGTTACAATGAGCAGTTCTTC. This rearrangement joins TRBV6-5 to TRBJ2-1; 7 nucleotides align to TRBD1. J lost 4 bases, V lost 10 bases, and 10 bases had no gene match. Germline assignment: CDR1 MNHEY and CDR2 SVGAGI. The CDR3 has 14 residues.

This clone showed up just once. The chain joins TRBV6-2 or TRBV6-3 to TRBJ2-1; D possibly corresponds to TRBD1 (6 bases). This CDR3 has 13 amino acids. Looked up from germline, CDR1 is MNHEY and CDR2 is SVGEGT. Trimming cost V 6 bases and J 2 bases, with 8 bases left between them. CDR3 sequence: CASSRDTYNEQFF. The CDR3 nucleotides read TGTGCCAGCAGCCGGGACACCTACAATGAGCAGTTCTTC.

In regard to this clone: A read error may account for a junction end that differs from germline. This chain links TRBV6-5 with TRBJ2-7, with TRBD2 identical over 15 bases. Germline loops: CDR1 MNHEY, CDR2 SVGAGI. CDR3 size: 14 residues. CDR3 protein: CASSPLWTSGRADF. CDR3 bases: TGTGCCAGCAGCCCGCTCTGGACTAGCGGGAGGGCGGACTTC.